What follows is one T cell receptor (beta chain) and its context. The record originates from a study of blood T cell repertoires in COVID-19. Original methodology: Using reference gene primer amplification, nucleated cell counts were estimated. The method was immunoSEQ multiplex PCR; TCRdb's version includes in-frame clones alone and lacks a portion of them. The V and J calls and clone size were taken over from that table, and D and trimming were inferred from the DNA. This sample has about 280,000 clones, with approximately 86% found just once. The CDR3 totals 13 residues. Germline V lookup: CDR1 LGHDT, CDR2 YNNKEL (reference sequence). V was clipped by 3 bases and J by 7 bases, with 13 bases between them.

The receptor was isolated from a young woman who had recovered from COVID-19. V is TRBV3-1 (or the pseudogene TRBV3-2) and J is TRBJ2-7, with D perhaps matching TRBD1 (6 bases). The sample consisted of peripheral blood. CDR3 residues: CASSHWDKWEQYF. In DNA, the CDR3 is TGTGCCAGCAGCCACTGGGACAAATGGGAGCAGTACTTC.